The rows below give T cell receptor beta chains drawn from one sample of a study of regulatory T cells in long-lasting Graves disease. Each CDR3 protein is one row after TCRdb ran MiXCR on the multiplex PCR reads. This sample has around 360,000 distinct CDR3 sequences; about a sixth occur once, and the top ten carry 20%. The same sample was also studied in work on T cells in Graves' hyperthyroidism and ophthalmopathy.

Source: peripheral blood mononuclear cells (PBMCs), taken at new diagnosis, from a patient treated with antithyroid drugs. Receptors originate from a woman aged 18-29 years with Graves disease. CDR3s leave out the opening cysteine and the closing phenylalanine or tryptophan. A clone size is listed for some rows: how often the clone was seen (once, few, many), or a class if it is expanded.

clone size	V gene	CDR3 length	CDR3 protein
many	TRBV20-1	12	SAQRDSGNQPQH
many	TRBV2	13	ASNGPGQAYYEQY
.	TRBV13	14	ASSSGGEGSYSPLH
many	TRBV7-3	13	ASSLSLGEDTEAF
.	TRBV6-2/TRBV6-3	13	ASSRASQNRGEQF
.	TRBV5-4	13	ASIPDRDITDTQY
.	TRBV19	11	ASSIPGRDEQY
many	TRBV12-3/TRBV12-4	9	ASSWGPEQY
many	TRBV28	10	ASNSRYTEAF
many	TRBV11-3	13	ASSLGLATQETQY